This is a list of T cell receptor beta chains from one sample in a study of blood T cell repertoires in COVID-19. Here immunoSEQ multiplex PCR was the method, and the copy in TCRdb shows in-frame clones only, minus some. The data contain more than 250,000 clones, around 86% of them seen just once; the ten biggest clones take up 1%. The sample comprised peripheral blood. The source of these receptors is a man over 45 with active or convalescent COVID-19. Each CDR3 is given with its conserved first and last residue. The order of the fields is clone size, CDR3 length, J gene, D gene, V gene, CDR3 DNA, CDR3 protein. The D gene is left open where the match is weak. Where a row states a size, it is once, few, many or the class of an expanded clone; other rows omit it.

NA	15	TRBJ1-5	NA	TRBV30	TGTGCCTGGAACTCCGGCGGGGGGCCGAATCAGCCCCAGCATTTT	CAWNSGGGPNQPQHF
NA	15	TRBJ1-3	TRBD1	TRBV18	TGTGCCAGCTCGACAGGGGGGAGCTCTGGAAACACCATATATTTT	CASSTGGSSGNTIYF
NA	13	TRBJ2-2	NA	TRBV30	TGTGCCTGGCTGTCACTGAACACCGGGGAGCTGTTTTTT	CAWLSLNTGELFF
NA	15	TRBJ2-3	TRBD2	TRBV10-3	TGTGCCATCAGGACAAGCGGGGGCGGCGCAGATACGCAGTATTTT	CAIRTSGGGADTQYF
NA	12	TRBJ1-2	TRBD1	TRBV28	TGTGCCAGCACCCAGGGGGCACGAGGCTACACCTTC	CASTQGARGYTF
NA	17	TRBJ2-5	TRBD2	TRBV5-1	TGCGCCAGCAGCCTGCGGGAGGCTAGCGGGCGCCAAGAGACCCAGTACTTC	CASSLREASGRQETQYF
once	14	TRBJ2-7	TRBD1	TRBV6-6	TGTGCCAGCAGCTTATCCCGGACAGGTAACGAGCAGTACTTC	CASSLSRTGNEQYF
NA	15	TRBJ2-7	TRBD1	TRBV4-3	TGCGCCAGCAGCCGATCCGGGACAGAGCCCTACGAGCAGTACTTC	CASSRSGTEPYEQYF
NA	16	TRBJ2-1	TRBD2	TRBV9	TGTGCCAGCAGCGTAGAGCGTGGGAGGGCCAGAAATGAGCAGTTCTTC	CASSVERGRARNEQFF
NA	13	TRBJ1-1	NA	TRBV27	TGTGCCAGCAGTTTAAGAAGGGAGACTGAAGCTTTCTTT	CASSLRRETEAFF
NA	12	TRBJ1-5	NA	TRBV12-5	TGTGCTAGTACCCAGGGCAATCAGCCCCAGCATTTT	CASTQGNQPQHF